This record looks at one TCR beta chain sequence and its context. Its matching antigen is unknown. The data were obtained in a study of siplizumab effects on memory and regulatory T cells. Findings and limits, study-wide: With siplizumab, Treg-derived clones averaged about 71% of mappable alloreactive CD4+ clones, versus 26.9% in controls. About 75-95% of proliferating CD4+ or CD8+ clones had no assignable naive or memory phenotype.

From germline, CDR1 is SGHAT and CDR2 FQNNGV. The germline V and J ends were trimmed by 3 bases and 7 bases, with 13 bases remaining between them. This CDR3 is built from 14 residues. Assays examined approximately 9.1 x 10^4 TCR templates per sample. The table came from immunoSEQ multiplex PCR; TCRdb's copy has only in-frame clones and leaves some out. Of about 50,000 clones listed, over 90% were seen once; the top ten hold about 15%. Sequencing used CD8+ T cells sorted from blood. The genes are TRBV11-2 and TRBJ1-5; D ambiguous. The clonotype originates from a human donor in good health. The CDR3 spells CASSLNDLGQPQHF. Here the CDR3 DNA reads TGTGCCAGCAGCTTGAACGACCTGGGGCAGCCCCAGCATTTT.